Below, 8 T cell receptor beta chains from the same sample are listed, as sequenced in a study of blood T cell repertoires in COVID-19. Clones were sequenced by immunoSEQ multiplex PCR, and TCRdb holds only the in-frame ones, with some missing. The table lists hundreds of thousands of clones, over 75% of them singletons. The sequencing input was PBMCs or T cells enriched from blood (not recorded which). These TCRs come from a man aged 25 to 45 who had recovered from COVID-19.

The chain has TRBV7-2 and TRBJ2-5; 9 nucleotides agree with TRBD2. The J segment lost 2 bases and the V segment lost 4 bases, leaving 5 bases of the junction unmatched. Germline-derived CDR1 and CDR2 are SGHTA and FQGNSA. The CDR3 has 15 amino acids. The CDR3 protein is CASSSRTSEQETQYF. For the CDR3, the DNA is TGTGCCAGCAGCTCAAGGACTAGCGAACAAGAGACCCAGTACTTC.

The V and J genes are TRBV19 and TRBJ1-6; D may be TRBD1 (6 bases). The CDR3 sequence is 14 residues long. The V gene lost 5 bases and the J gene lost 4 bases, with 9 bases spanning the gap. The germline V gene has CDR1 LNHDA and CDR2 SQIVND (reference sequence). The CDR3 protein is CASSPDSYNSPLHF. DNA of the CDR3: TGTGCCAGTAGTCCGGACAGTTATAATTCACCCCTCCACTTT.

V and J are TRBV6-2 or TRBV6-3 and TRBJ2-7; 14 nucleotides agree with TRBD2. With 6 bases clipped from V and 5 bases from J, the junction kept 12 bases outside the gene matches. CDR1 and CDR2 from the germline V gene are MNHEY and SVGEGT. This CDR3 has 17 amino acids. DNA for the CDR3: TGTGCCAGCAGCCCAGGACTAGCGGGAGGCCGGTCTCACGAGCAGTACTTC. Translated: CASSPGLAGGRSHEQYF.

The chain recombines TRBV7-2 with TRBJ2-7; TRBD1 aligns across 7 bases. V lost 5 bases, J lost 3 bases, and 10 bases stayed unmatched. This CDR3 has 15 residues. CDR1 SGHTA and CDR2 FQGNSA come from the germline V gene. Here the CDR3 reads CASSPSRDSLYEQYF. The DNA for the CDR3 is TGTGCCAGCAGCCCCAGCCGGGACAGTCTCTACGAGCAGTACTTC.

This chain uses TRBV28 with TRBJ2-3; TRBD2 agrees at 8 bases. V shed 4 bases, J shed 4 bases, and the junction held 7 bases outside the gene matches. The CDR3 totals 15 residues. The V gene's germline CDR1 is MDHEN and CDR2 SYDVKM. CDR3 sequence: CASSYQRGLPDTQYF. The CDR3 region has the DNA TGTGCCAGCAGTTATCAGCGGGGGCTACCAGATACGCAGTATTTT.

The V and J genes are TRBV21-1 and TRBJ2-7; the DNA was not used to check the table's D call, TRBD2. TRBV21-1 corresponds to a pseudogene. This CDR3 is built from 19 residues. CDR3 sequence: CASSNGGTSGRKGSYEQYF. The CDR3 DNA is TGTGCCAGCAGCAACGGCGGGACTAGCGGGAGAAAGGGCTCCTACGAGCAGTACTTC.

The chain links TRBV28 to TRBJ1-5; 7 bases align to TRBD1. Germline V lookup: CDR1 MDHEN, CDR2 SYDVKM. Losses at the gene ends were 7 bases for V and 5 bases for J; bases not matched to a gene: 14. This CDR3 region has 16 residues. The CDR3 DNA reads TGTGCCAGCAACCTCCCGGGACAGCCCGAATATCAGCCCCAGCATTTT. Its translation: CASNLPGQPEYQPQHF.

V and J are TRBV2 and TRBJ1-2; a weak D match, TRBD1 (5 bases). The germline gives CDR1 SNHLY, CDR2 FYNNEI. The CDR3 spans 15 residues. Trimming pared 7 bases from V and 4 bases from J, leaving 19 bases between. CDR3 loop: CASIVDRQLFYGYTF. The CDR3 DNA follows: TGTGCCAGCATCGTCGACAGACAGCTCTTCTATGGCTACACCTTC.